The source of this T cell receptor (beta chain) is a study of shared clonotypes between healthy human individuals (dated by TCRdb to between 2020 and 2021). About the study as a whole: Two women and a few men aged 18 to 49 years were included in the cohort. For each donor, CD4 naive and CD4 memory were each given three plates, CD8 naive was given two plates, and CD8 memory was given one plate. Blood TCR repertoires of roughly five healthy adults were deeply sequenced to estimate repertoire size and the extent of clonotype sharing between individuals. To increase sequencing depth and limit assay-specific biases, different laboratories used diverse techniques to prepare libraries and sequence TCR repertoires. Each donor's leukapheresis produced roughly between roughly 0.85 and 10 billion PBMCs. Study-level results and caveats: Clonotypes shared by all four sorted-subset donors showed higher generation probabilities than non-shared clonotypes. Because the study included only a small number of donors, the genetic and exposure-history diversity represented was limited. Naive subsets generally had larger estimated clonotype richness than memory subsets. When several donors were compared, the shared fraction of clonotypes was about 5.5% for naive CD4, around 3.6% for naive CD8, 2% to 2.5% for memory CD4, and roughly 0.4% for memory CD8. Incomplete sequencing was indicated by rarefaction of sorted-subset datasets, despite the large sequencing depth. Pairwise subsampling indicated that sequencing depth was expected to affect the degree of clonotype sharing among donors. Only blood was sampled, and tissue TCR repertoires likely differ from those in blood.

The donors were healthy, HIV-negative adults who had no recently reported acute infections or vaccinations. Every donor was a Caucasian adult residing in Nashville, Tennessee, USA. CD4+ T cells were enriched through magnetic negative selection, after which naive cells were positively selected on CD45RA and the remaining negative fraction served as the memory subset. Blood was obtained by leukapheresis, after which PBMCs were separated by Ficoll-Histopaque density gradient centrifugation and cryopreserved in liquid nitrogen vapor phase. Analytical flow cytometry was used to check the purity and quantity of every magnetically sorted T cell population. Genomic DNA was isolated from each sorted fraction and quantified by UV absorbance on a Nanodrop 2000c. The germline V gene (reference sequence) gives CDR1 as LNHNV and CDR2 as YYDKDF. Trimming costs V 3 bases and J 7 bases, and their ends lie 16 bases apart. The CDR3 measures 15 amino acids from cysteine to phenylalanine. The read is trimmed to its CDR3 DNA, 45 bases read in frame from base 1.

Notes on this clone: Which antigen it targets is not known. It has no much larger one-base neighbor in the sample; base qualities were not kept.

Using the deep immunoSEQ assay, TCR CDR3 regions were amplified from genomic DNA by multiplex PCR. For each cell subset, the extracted genomic DNA was distributed evenly across all wells of several immunoSEQ 96-well plates, and each plate served as one replicate. For sorted subsets, about 200 ng genomic DNA, equal to 30,000 to 35,000 T cell genomes, was loaded into each replicate PCR. Purified libraries were quantified with a Qubit 3.0 fluorometer, sized on a Bioanalyzer 2100, and re-quantified with the KAPA Library Quantification kit. Every immunoSEQ 96-well plate was sequenced on a dedicated single-read 150-cycle Illumina NextSeq 550 flow cell. Per the original workflow: Because only junctional sequences without quality scores were contained in the immunoSEQ output, filtering matching that applied to full-length reads could not be performed. Sequences were annotated with PyIR, a Python wrapper for IgBLAST v1.9, and V/J genes and CDR3 were assigned using IMGT germline references. Reads were removed for weak V/J assignments (E-value above 1e-6), missing CDR3, stop codons, out-of-frame junctions, or ambiguous translated residues. V3J clonotypes were defined by identical inferred V gene, J gene, and CDR3 amino acid sequence. To compute the percentage overlap between repertoires, the number of shared unique clonotypes was divided by the size of the smaller repertoire. Three approaches were used to assess repertoire richness: RTK rarefaction, the Chao1 estimator, and Recon v2.1 estimates of unobserved clonotypes. For all TCRbeta clonotypes obtained by the gDNA method from a handful of donors, generation probabilities were computed with OLGA. TCRdb mirrors the immuneACCESS table, restricted to in-frame sequences. Some clones are absent from its copies; in checked studies, under half trace to an unresolved V gene, and the reason for the others is unknown. V, J and clone size are those of that table, while D and trimming were read from the DNA. The sample table lists more than 200,000 clones, under 80% of them with a count of one. Of the sample, 11% is held by the ten largest clones.

The sequenced sample consisted of memory CD4+ T cells sorted from blood. The sample's cell subset or site label, in plain terms: CD45RA-negative fraction. The sequence derives from a man younger than 40 in good health. Rearrangement joined TRBV15 to TRBJ1-5; the D segment cannot be called with confidence. The bases read TGTGCCACCAGCAGTTTGAGGCCGGAAGCGCAGCCCCAGCATTTT. Translation gives CATSSLRPEAQPQHF.